The rows below give T cell receptor beta chains drawn from one sample of a study of T-cell memory formation after mild COVID-19. TCRdb re-called the 5' RACE reads with MiXCR, one entry per CDR3 protein. The table lists hundreds of thousands of distinct CDR3 sequences, 20% to 30% of them singletons, with around 13% in the top ten. Sequencing was performed on PBMCs or a T cell subset sorted from them (not recorded which). All receptors derive from an adult woman who had mild COVID-19 (a few samples of this study predate the infection). Cell type and time point are not known. The CDR3 runs from the conserved cysteine through the conserved F or W. Fields, in order: J gene, CDR3 length, V gene, CDR3 protein.

>TRBJ2-7|14|TRBV5-6
CASSQAGRVYEQYF
>TRBJ2-3|17|TRBV6-1
CASSPKPGERHTDTQYF
>TRBJ2-5|15|TRBV5-1
CASSLGQQGQETQYF
>TRBJ2-7|15|TRBV5-1
CASSLSPGQAIGQYF
>TRBJ2-7|16|TRBV6-5
CASSYYPPDRGREQYF
>TRBJ2-7|13|TRBV20-1
CSARDHGFPLQYF
>TRBJ1-2|12|TRBV19
CASGPRTLPFSF
>TRBJ2-5|14|TRBV7-9
CASSSDGSRETQYF
>TRBJ1-2|13|TRBV10-3
CAISPGQGSGYTF
>TRBJ2-6|16|TRBV5-1
CASSLDGSAGANVLTF
>TRBJ1-5|15|TRBV6-2/TRBV6-3
CASTPGRTGNQPQHF
>TRBJ2-1|15|TRBV7-9
CASSLRTSDYNEQFF
>TRBJ2-7|14|TRBV12-3/TRBV12-4
CASSQTGGLREQYF
>TRBJ2-5|13|TRBV12-5
CASGSHRGMAQYF
>TRBJ1-4|14|TRBV5-1
CASRLTASNEKLFF
>TRBJ1-4|13|TRBV7-3
CASSTFVGETLFF
>TRBJ2-5|11|TRBV2
CASCMSETQYF
>TRBJ2-7|17|TRBV4-2
CASSPEERDSTPYEQYF
>TRBJ1-2|15|TRBV20-1
CSAREPQGANYGYTF
>TRBJ2-7|13|TRBV5-6
CASSLVTTYEQYF
>TRBJ1-2|14|TRBV9
CASSVEGTGVGYTF
>TRBJ2-4|15|TRBV5-5
CASSMDRGDGNIQYF
>TRBJ2-1|13|TRBV25-1
CASWESSYNEQFF
>TRBJ2-7|14|TRBV6-6
CASRHGQGAYEQYF
>TRBJ2-3|14|TRBV5-1
CASSLAESTDTQYF
>TRBJ2-1|13|TRBV6-5
CATKRDMYNEQFF
>TRBJ2-3|18|TRBV5-1
CASSLGRTSGVVADTQYF
>TRBJ2-3|15|TRBV6-2/TRBV6-3
CASSLDPGLGDTQYF
>TRBJ2-1|14|TRBV29-1
CSADGTSSYNEQFF
>TRBJ2-5|12|TRBV11-3
CASGPPGETQYF
>TRBJ2-3|18|TRBV7-3
CASSLWAPSGGTPDTQYF
>TRBJ1-5|16|TRBV7-9
CASSLGPAGGGQPQHF
>TRBJ2-5|14|TRBV20-1
CSARSQGAGETQYF
>TRBJ2-7|17|TRBV20-1
CSARRGGLAGFTYEQYF
>TRBJ2-4|15|TRBV18
CASSDRARAKNIQYF
>TRBJ2-1|19|TRBV7-8
CASSPPGLAGEASYNEQFF
>TRBJ2-7|15|TRBV9
CASSVDGSLSYEQYF
>TRBJ2-2|22|TRBV5-1
CASSLSLTRVSLAGLHTGELFF
>TRBJ2-5|18|TRBV30
CAWGGRPGTSGSGETQYF
>TRBJ2-1|12|TRBV9
CASSVLGNEQFF
>TRBJ1-3|16|TRBV6-5
CASSYLTGKSGNTIYF
>TRBJ1-1|15|TRBV12-3/TRBV12-4
CASSPTTGGWAEAFF
>TRBJ2-4|18|TRBV6-2/TRBV6-3
CASSYIGQGALAKNIQYF
>TRBJ2-7|15|TRBV7-9
CASSHAPTGGYEQYF
>TRBJ1-2|15|TRBV7-3
CASSLMGGLPGGYTF
>TRBJ2-3|14|TRBV30
CAWRTGVGTDTQYF
>TRBJ2-3|13|TRBV7-9
CASSLADGDTQYF
>TRBJ2-1|14|TRBV5-1
CASSLITAQAGGFF
>TRBJ1-4|13|TRBV29-1
CSVARQGPGKLFF
>TRBJ2-1|16|TRBV24-1
CATSDTSRGGANEQFF
>TRBJ2-3|12|TRBV18
CASSHVEDTQYF